These 14 T cell receptor beta chains share one sample of origin, sequenced in a study of siplizumab effects on memory and regulatory T cells. The repertoire was sequenced with immunoSEQ multiplex PCR; TCRdb's copy has only in-frame clones and lacks some. The data show 100,000 or so clones, with 94% seen just once and less than 1.5% held by the top ten. Sequencing was done on a sample of non-Treg CD4+ T cells sorted from blood. All receptors come from a human donor in good health.

The chain is built from TRBV2 and TRBJ2-3; 12 positions match TRBD2. Trimming removed 4 bases from V and 2 bases from J; junction bases left unmatched: 1. The V gene's germline CDR1 is SNHLY and CDR2 FYNNEI. The CDR3 is 15 amino acids. The CDR3 sequence is CASSGTSGTTDTQYF. The CDR3 DNA follows: TGTGCCAGCAGTGGGACTAGCGGGACCACAGATACGCAGTATTTT.

This clone was detected once. Written as DNA, the CDR3 is TGTGCCAGCAGCCCCGGAGTTAGGAGCTACACCTTC. It yields the protein CASSPGVRSYTF. The rearrangement links TRBV2 to TRBJ1-2; D gene uncertain. CDR3 length: 12 residues. CDR1 and CDR2 (germline): SNHLY, FYNNEI. The germline V and J ends were trimmed by 6 bases and 9 bases, with 14 bases remaining between them. Complete variable domain (other parts from reference TRBV2 and TRBJ1-2): EPEVTQTPSHQVTQMGQEVILRCVPISNHLYFYWYRQILGQKVEFLVSFYNNEISEKSEIFDDQFSVERPDGSNFTLKIRSTKLEDSAMYFCASSPGVRSYTFGSGTRLTVV.

The CDR3 loop reads CSAGGVNTEAFF. CDR3 coding DNA: TGCAGTGCCGGTGGGGTGAACACTGAAGCTTTCTTT. The rearrangement uses TRBV29-1 and TRBJ1-1, with D unresolved. The CDR3 runs to 12 residues. Germline V gene data show CDR1 as SQVTM and CDR2 as ANQGSEA.

This clone was observed once. The chain couples TRBV6-5 to TRBJ2-7, with 9 bases that match TRBD1. J gave up 6 bases and V 1 base, and 10 bases lay outside the gene matches. Germline V gene lookup returns CDR1 MNHEY and CDR2 SVGAGI. This CDR3 spans 16 amino acids. CDR3 in amino acids: CASSYFSGTGIFEQYF. CDR3 nucleotide sequence: TGTGCCAGCAGTTACTTCTCCGGGACAGGGATTTTCGAGCAGTACTTC.

The chain carries TRBV5-1 and TRBJ2-1; 7 bases fit TRBD1. The J segment lost 15 bases and the V segment lost 4 bases, leaving 13 bases of the junction unmatched. CDR1 and CDR2 from the germline V gene are SGHRS and YFSETQ. The CDR3 sequence is 13 residues long. This CDR3 is CASSTGSDRVSFF. CDR3 coding DNA: TGCGCCAGCAGCACTGGGTCTGACAGGGTGTCGTTCTTC.

The J gene is TRBJ2-3, the V gene TRBV10-2; 8 nucleotides line up with TRBD2. CDR3 size: 16 residues. From germline, CDR1 is WSHSY and CDR2 SAAADI. V gave up 3 bases and J gave up 2 bases; unmatched junction bases: 7. The CDR3 loop reads CASSDIGRALTDTQYF. In nucleotides, the CDR3 is TGCGCCAGCAGTGATATCGGGAGGGCCCTCACAGATACGCAGTATTTT.

The chain uses TRBV6-5 and TRBJ2-5; D remains unclear. This CDR3 contains 15 residues. From germline, CDR1 is MNHEY and CDR2 SVGAGI. The V end lost 7 bases, the J end lost 2 bases, and 17 bases lay between the germline ends. CDR3 DNA sequence: TGTGCCAGCAAACGGAACCCCATCATACAAGAGACCCAGTACTTC. It specifies CASKRNPIIQETQYF.

This chain connects TRBV10-2 to TRBJ2-7; D not resolved. V gave up 4 bases and J gave up 4 bases, with 11 bases separating them. CDR3 length: 13 residues. Germline V gene lookup returns CDR1 WSHSY and CDR2 SAAADI. The CDR3 nucleotides are TGCGCCAGCAGTGGCGAAGGCTTTTACGAGCAGTACTTC. Translating it yields CASSGEGFYEQYF.

The chain is built from TRBV29-1 and TRBJ2-5, with D maybe TRBD2 (5 bases). The germline V and J ends were trimmed by 5 bases and 5 bases, with 15 bases remaining between them. Germline lookup yields CDR1 SQVTM and CDR2 ANQGSEA. The CDR3 sequence is 13 residues long. DNA of the CDR3: TGCAGCGTTCAGACTGGTTCGGGGGAGACCCAGTACTTC. It yields the protein CSVQTGSGETQYF.

The CDR3 spells CATSRGAGAYEQYF. The CDR3 DNA is TGTGCCACCAGCAGAGGGGCGGGAGCCTACGAGCAGTACTTC. The chain joins TRBV15 to TRBJ2-5; TRBD2 matches at 7 bases. The better agreement between TRBJ2-7 and the DNA end casts doubt on the J call. Germline V gene sequence: CDR1 LNHNV, CDR2 YYDKDF (reference sequence). This CDR3 is built from 14 residues.

The V gene is TRBV7-2, the J gene TRBJ2-1; 8 bases map to TRBD2. Losses at the gene ends were 5 bases for V and 4 bases for J; bases not matched to a gene: 7. Per the germline V gene, CDR1 is SGHTA and CDR2 is FQGNSA. The CDR3 totals 15 residues. CDR3 amino acids: CASSPQVAGYNEQFF. In DNA, the CDR3 is TGTGCCAGCAGCCCTCAAGTAGCGGGGTACAATGAGCAGTTCTTC.

J is TRBJ2-2 and V is TRBV27, with D possibly being TRBD1 or TRBD2 (6 bases each). The V end lost 3 bases, the J end lost 1 base, and 24 bases lay between the germline ends. The CDR3 extends over 20 amino acids. The germline CDR1 and CDR2 sequences are MNHEY and SMNVEV (reference sequence). The CDR3 DNA is TGTGCCAGCAGTTTCAATCTTGTGTCAATCCGGGGGCAGAACACCGGGGAGCTGTTTTTT. Its translation is CASSFNLVSIRGQNTGELFF.

J is TRBJ2-3 and V is TRBV18; D uncertain. The CDR3 sequence is 15 residues long. CDR1 and CDR2 from the germline V gene are KGHSH and LQKENI. V was trimmed by 3 bases and J by 2 bases, leaving 12 bases between them. As DNA, the CDR3 is TGTGCCAGCTCACCCCGAACGGGCTTCACAGATACGCAGTATTTT. Protein product: CASSPRTGFTDTQYF.

This clone was counted once. The chain recombines TRBV4-1 with TRBJ2-6, with no clear D. The ends were cut back, 0 bases at V and 0 bases at J, with 9 bases in the middle. This CDR3 has 17 amino acids. The germline V gene encodes CDR1 MGHRA and CDR2 YSYEKL. The CDR3 protein is CASSQDLISSGANVLTF. CDR3 bases: TGCGCCAGCAGCCAAGATTTGATAAGCTCTGGGGCCAACGTCCTGACTTTC.